These T cell receptor beta chains were read from a single sample in a study of blood T cell repertoires in COVID-19. Libraries were prepared by immunoSEQ multiplex PCR; TCRdb keeps only in-frame clonotypes and omits some of them. The table lists just under 95,000 clones, 80% of them singletons. Sequenced sample: peripheral blood. The source is a human donor in a cohort sampled during active COVID-19. Each CDR3 is given with its conserved first and last residue. Each record gives: clone size, J gene, V gene, D gene, CDR3 protein, CDR3 DNA. The D gene is left open where the match is weak. Clone size, where shown, is once, few, many, or a class for clones that have expanded.

abundance: NA; j_gene: TRBJ1-2; v_gene: TRBV2; d_gene: TRBD1; CDR3aa: CASSTTGTGGGYTF; CDR3nt: TGTGCCAGCAGTACCACCGGGACAGGGGGTGGCTACACCTTC
abundance: NA; j_gene: TRBJ2-3; v_gene: TRBV30; d_gene: TRBD1; CDR3aa: CAWSLTGAGTDTQYF; CDR3nt: TGTGCCTGGAGTCTCACAGGGGCTGGCACAGATACGCAGTATTTT
abundance: NA; j_gene: TRBJ2-7; v_gene: TRBV4-1; d_gene: TRBD1; CDR3aa: CASSQEDRGGEQYF; CDR3nt: TGCGCCAGCAGCCAAGAGGACAGGGGGGGCGAGCAGTACTTC
abundance: NA; j_gene: TRBJ2-7; v_gene: TRBV18; d_gene: TRBD2; CDR3aa: CASSRGLDSYEQYF; CDR3nt: TGTGCCAGCTCGAGGGGACTAGACTCCTACGAGCAGTACTTC
abundance: NA; j_gene: TRBJ2-7; v_gene: TRBV20-1; d_gene: NA; CDR3aa: CSASSDSRLYEQYF; CDR3nt: TGCAGTGCTAGTTCCGACAGTCGGTTATACGAGCAGTACTTC
abundance: NA; j_gene: TRBJ1-5; v_gene: TRBV2; d_gene: TRBD1; CDR3aa: CASSLRGQGSVQPQHF; CDR3nt: TGTGCCAGCAGCCTACGCGGACAGGGTTCTGTGCAGCCCCAGCATTTT
abundance: NA; j_gene: TRBJ2-1; v_gene: TRBV28; d_gene: TRBD2; CDR3aa: CASSRLAGDYNEQFF; CDR3nt: TGTGCCAGCAGTCGACTAGCGGGAGACTACAATGAGCAGTTCTTC
abundance: NA; j_gene: TRBJ2-3; v_gene: TRBV7-2; d_gene: TRBD2; CDR3aa: CASSWTSGRAFVTDTQYF; CDR3nt: TGTGCCAGCAGCTGGACTAGCGGGAGGGCCTTTGTAACAGATACGCAGTATTTT
abundance: NA; j_gene: TRBJ1-1; v_gene: TRBV11-2; d_gene: NA; CDR3aa: CASSSADRLEAFF; CDR3nt: TGTGCCAGCAGCTCAGCGGACAGACTTGAAGCTTTCTTT
abundance: few; j_gene: TRBJ2-7; v_gene: TRBV19; d_gene: NA; CDR3aa: CASSIAVNYEQYF; CDR3nt: TGTGCCAGTAGTATTGCGGTGAACTACGAGCAGTACTTC
abundance: once; j_gene: TRBJ1-3; v_gene: TRBV5-5; d_gene: NA; CDR3aa: CASSLSGGLFSGNTIYF; CDR3nt: TGTGCCAGCAGCTTGTCGGGGGGGCTCTTCTCTGGAAACACCATATATTTT
abundance: NA; j_gene: TRBJ1-1; v_gene: TRBV27; d_gene: NA; CDR3aa: CASRRQDAEAFF; CDR3nt: TGTGCCAGCAGGCGACAGGACGCTGAAGCTTTCTTT
abundance: NA; j_gene: TRBJ2-2; v_gene: TRBV7-8; d_gene: TRBD2; CDR3aa: CASSFPGLAGRTGELFF; CDR3nt: TGTGCCAGCAGCTTTCCCGGACTAGCGGGGCGTACCGGGGAGCTGTTTTTT
abundance: few; j_gene: TRBJ2-7; v_gene: TRBV10-3; d_gene: NA; CDR3aa: CAISDPRRSYEQYF; CDR3nt: TGTGCCATCAGTGATCCCAGGCGATCCTACGAGCAGTACTTC
abundance: NA; j_gene: TRBJ1-5; v_gene: TRBV3-1/TRBV3-2; d_gene: TRBD1; CDR3aa: CASSQGYGTGDQPQHF; CDR3nt: TGTGCCAGCAGCCAAGGTTACGGGACAGGGGATCAGCCCCAGCATTTT
abundance: once; j_gene: TRBJ2-7; v_gene: TRBV28; d_gene: NA; CDR3aa: CASSTPGRLTRQYF; CDR3nt: TGTGCCAGCAGTACTCCAGGTAGACTAACTCGGCAGTACTTC
abundance: NA; j_gene: TRBJ2-3; v_gene: TRBV5-1; d_gene: NA; CDR3aa: CASSGTKTDTQYF; CDR3nt: TGCGCCAGCTCCGGGACAAAAACAGATACGCAGTATTTT
abundance: NA; j_gene: TRBJ1-1; v_gene: TRBV3-1/TRBV3-2; d_gene: TRBD1; CDR3aa: CASSPRDRGPEAFF; CDR3nt: TGTGCCAGCAGCCCCCGGGACAGGGGGCCTGAAGCTTTCTTT
abundance: NA; j_gene: TRBJ2-3; v_gene: TRBV19; d_gene: TRBD1; CDR3aa: CASSIDLPGQGTDTQYF; CDR3nt: TGTGCCAGTAGTATAGACCTGCCGGGACAGGGTACAGATACGCAGTATTTT
abundance: NA; j_gene: TRBJ2-1; v_gene: TRBV3-1/TRBV3-2; d_gene: TRBD2; CDR3aa: CASRVASGVNEQFF; CDR3nt: TGTGCCAGCAGGGTAGCAAGCGGGGTCAATGAGCAGTTCTTC
abundance: NA; j_gene: TRBJ2-7; v_gene: TRBV7-6; d_gene: TRBD2; CDR3aa: CASSLAAGGPYEQYF; CDR3nt: TGTGCCAGCAGCTTAGCTGCGGGAGGGCCTTACGAGCAGTACTTC
abundance: NA; j_gene: TRBJ1-2; v_gene: TRBV7-9; d_gene: TRBD1; CDR3aa: CASTLGQGNGYTF; CDR3nt: TGTGCCAGCACCTTGGGACAGGGTAATGGCTACACCTTC
abundance: NA; j_gene: TRBJ1-2; v_gene: TRBV5-6; d_gene: TRBD1; CDR3aa: CASSFRGTGQGRDGYTF; CDR3nt: TGTGCCAGCAGCTTCAGGGGTACCGGACAGGGGAGAGATGGCTACACCTTC
abundance: NA; j_gene: TRBJ2-6; v_gene: TRBV7-9; d_gene: NA; CDR3aa: CASSRTAGSSGANVLTF; CDR3nt: TGTGCCAGCAGCCGAACGGCGGGGAGCTCTGGGGCCAACGTCCTGACTTTC
abundance: NA; j_gene: TRBJ2-5; v_gene: TRBV5-1; d_gene: NA; CDR3aa: CASSLLREGTQYF; CDR3nt: TGCGCCAGCAGCTTGCTCAGGGAAGGGACCCAGTACTTC
abundance: NA; j_gene: TRBJ1-2; v_gene: TRBV10-2; d_gene: NA; CDR3aa: CASSEVLEDGYTF; CDR3nt: TGCGCCAGCAGTGAGGTACTGGAGGATGGCTACACCTTC
abundance: NA; j_gene: TRBJ1-2; v_gene: TRBV2; d_gene: NA; CDR3aa: CASSATGQRLNYGYTF; CDR3nt: TGTGCCAGCAGTGCAACTGGACAGAGACTTAACTATGGCTACACCTTC
abundance: once; j_gene: TRBJ2-2; v_gene: TRBV24-1; d_gene: TRBD2; CDR3aa: CATSDLAGDTGELFF; CDR3nt: TGTGCCACCAGTGATCTTGCGGGAGACACCGGGGAGCTGTTTTTT